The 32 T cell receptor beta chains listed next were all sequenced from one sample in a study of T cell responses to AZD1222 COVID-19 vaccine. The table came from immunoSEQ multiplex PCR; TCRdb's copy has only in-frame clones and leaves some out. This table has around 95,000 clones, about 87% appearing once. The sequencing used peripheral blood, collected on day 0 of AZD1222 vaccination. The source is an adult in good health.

The CDR3 region is CASSVGGFNYGYTF. CDR3 nucleotides: TGTGCCAGCAGCGTAGGTGGGTTTAACTATGGCTACACCTTC. V gene TRBV9 combines with J gene TRBJ1-2; no reliable D call. This CDR3 comprises 14 residues. Trimming pared 0 bases from V and 1 base from J, leaving 7 bases between. Per germline, CDR1 SGDLS and CDR2 YYNGEE.

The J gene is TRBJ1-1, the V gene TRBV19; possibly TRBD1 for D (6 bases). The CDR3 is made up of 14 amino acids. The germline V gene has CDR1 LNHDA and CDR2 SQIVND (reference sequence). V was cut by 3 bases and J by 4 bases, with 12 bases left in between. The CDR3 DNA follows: TGTGCCAGTAGTATCTTGGGGGGCCGCACTGAAGCTTTCTTT. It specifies CASSILGGRTEAFF. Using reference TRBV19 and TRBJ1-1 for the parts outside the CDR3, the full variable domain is DGGITQSPKYLFRKEGQNVTLSCEQNLNHDAMYWYRQDPGQGLRLIYYSQIVNDFQKGDIAEGYSVSREKKESFPLTVTSAQKNPTAFYLCASSILGGRTEAFFGQGTRLTVV.

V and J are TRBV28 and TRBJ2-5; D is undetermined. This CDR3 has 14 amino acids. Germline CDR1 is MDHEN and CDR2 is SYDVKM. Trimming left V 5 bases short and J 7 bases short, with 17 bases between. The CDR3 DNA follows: TGTGCCAGCAGTCTGCCCGGTGGGATAGGGACCCAGTACTTC. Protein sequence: CASSLPGGIGTQYF.

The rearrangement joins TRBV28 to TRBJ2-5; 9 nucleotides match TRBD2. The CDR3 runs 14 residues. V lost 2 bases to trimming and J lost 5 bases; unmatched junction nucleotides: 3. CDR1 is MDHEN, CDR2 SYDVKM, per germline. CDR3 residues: CASSLGTSWETQYF. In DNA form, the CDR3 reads TGTGCCAGCAGTTTAGGGACTAGCTGGGAGACCCAGTACTTC.

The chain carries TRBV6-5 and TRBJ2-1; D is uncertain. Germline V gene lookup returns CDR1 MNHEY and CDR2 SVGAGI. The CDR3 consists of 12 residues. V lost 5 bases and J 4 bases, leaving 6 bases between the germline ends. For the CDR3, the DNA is TGTGCCAGCAGTCCCCAGTACAATGAGCAGTTCTTC. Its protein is CASSPQYNEQFF.

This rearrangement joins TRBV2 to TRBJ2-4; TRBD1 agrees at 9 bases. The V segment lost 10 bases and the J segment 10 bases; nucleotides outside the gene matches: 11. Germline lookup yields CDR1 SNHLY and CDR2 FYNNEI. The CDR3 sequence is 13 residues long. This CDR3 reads CANLLPTGGIQYF. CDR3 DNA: TGTGCCAACCTTCTTCCGACAGGGGGAATTCAGTACTTC.

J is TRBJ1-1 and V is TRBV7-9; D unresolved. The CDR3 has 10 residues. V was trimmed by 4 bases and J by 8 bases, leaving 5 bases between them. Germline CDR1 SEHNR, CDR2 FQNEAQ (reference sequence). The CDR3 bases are TGTGCCAGCAGCTATGGGGAAGCTTTCTTT. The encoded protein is CASSYGEAFF.

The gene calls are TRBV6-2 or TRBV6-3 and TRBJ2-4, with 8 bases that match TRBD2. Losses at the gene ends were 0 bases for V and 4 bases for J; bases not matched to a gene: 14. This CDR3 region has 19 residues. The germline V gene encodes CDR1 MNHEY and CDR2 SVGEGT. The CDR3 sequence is CASSYSKRSSGRLKNIQYF. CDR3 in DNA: TGTGCCAGCAGTTACTCCAAAAGGTCAAGCGGGAGACTGAAAAACATTCAGTACTTC.

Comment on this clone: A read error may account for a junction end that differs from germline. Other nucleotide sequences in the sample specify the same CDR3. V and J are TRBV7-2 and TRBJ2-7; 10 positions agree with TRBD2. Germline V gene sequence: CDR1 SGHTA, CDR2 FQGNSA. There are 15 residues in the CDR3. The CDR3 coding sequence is TGTGCCAGCAGCTTATTTCTAGCGGGAGTGCGCGAGCAGTATTTC. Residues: CASSLFLAGVREQYF. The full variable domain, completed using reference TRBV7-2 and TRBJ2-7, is GAGVSQSPSNKVTEKGKDVELRCDPISGHTALYWYRQSLGQGLEFLIYFQGNSAPDKSGLPSDRFSAERTGGSVSTLTIQRTQQEDSAVYLCASSLFLAGVREQYFGPGTRLTVT.

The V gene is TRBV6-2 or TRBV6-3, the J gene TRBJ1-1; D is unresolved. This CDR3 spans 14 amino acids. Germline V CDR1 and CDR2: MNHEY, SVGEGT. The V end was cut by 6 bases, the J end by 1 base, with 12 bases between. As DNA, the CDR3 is TGTGCCAGCAGACCTTACTCTCGGAACACTGAAGCTTTCTTT. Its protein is CASRPYSRNTEAFF.

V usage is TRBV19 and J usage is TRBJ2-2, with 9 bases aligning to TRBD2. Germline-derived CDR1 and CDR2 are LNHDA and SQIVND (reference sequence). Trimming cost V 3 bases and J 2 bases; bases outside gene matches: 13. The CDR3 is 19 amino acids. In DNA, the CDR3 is TGTGCCAGTAGTATGATTTCGGGCGGGAGGGCCTCTAACACCGGGGAGCTGTTTTTT. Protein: CASSMISGGRASNTGELFF.

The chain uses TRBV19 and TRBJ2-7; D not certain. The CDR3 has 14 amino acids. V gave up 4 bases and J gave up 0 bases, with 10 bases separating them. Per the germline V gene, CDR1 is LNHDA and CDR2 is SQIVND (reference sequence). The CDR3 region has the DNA TGTGCCAGTAGTAGTTTGGTTAGCTCCTACGAGCAGTACTTC. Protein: CASSSLVSSYEQYF.

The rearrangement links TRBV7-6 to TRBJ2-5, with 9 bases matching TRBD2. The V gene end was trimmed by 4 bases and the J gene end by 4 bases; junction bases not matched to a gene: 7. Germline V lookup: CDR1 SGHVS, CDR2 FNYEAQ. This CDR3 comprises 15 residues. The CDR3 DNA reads TGTGCCAGCAGCTCCGGCCAAGCGGGAGGAGAGACCCAGTACTTC. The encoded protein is CASSSGQAGGETQYF. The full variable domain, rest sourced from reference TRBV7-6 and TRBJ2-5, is GAGVSQSPRYKVTKRGQDVALRCDPISGHVSLYWYRQALGQGPEFLTYFNYEAQQDKSGLPNDRFSAERPEGSISTLTIQRTEQRDSAMYRCASSSGQAGGETQYFGPGTRLLVL.

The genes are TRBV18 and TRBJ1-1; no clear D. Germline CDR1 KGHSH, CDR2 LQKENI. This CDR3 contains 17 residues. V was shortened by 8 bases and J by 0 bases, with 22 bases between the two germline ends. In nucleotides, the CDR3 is TGTGCCAGCCCCCCTACCCGGGGTTCTTCAATGAACACTGAAGCTTTCTTT. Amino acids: CASPPTRGSSMNTEAFF. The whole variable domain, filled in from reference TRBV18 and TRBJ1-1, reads NAGVMQNPRHLVRRRGQEARLRCSPMKGHSHVYWYRQLPEEGLKFMVYLQKENIIDESGMPKERFSAEFPKEGPSILRIQQVVRGDSAAYFCASPPTRGSSMNTEAFFGQGTRLTVV.

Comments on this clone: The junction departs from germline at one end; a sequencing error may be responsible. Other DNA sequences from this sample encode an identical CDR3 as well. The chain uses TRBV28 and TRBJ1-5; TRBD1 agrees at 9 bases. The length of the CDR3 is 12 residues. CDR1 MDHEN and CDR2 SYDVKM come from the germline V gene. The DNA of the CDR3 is TGTGCCAGCCGACAGGGGGATCAGCCCCAACATTTT. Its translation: CASRQGDQPQHF. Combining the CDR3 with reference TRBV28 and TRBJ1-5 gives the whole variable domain DVKVTQSSRYLVKRTGEKVFLECVQDMDHENMFWYRQDPGLGLRLIYFSYDVKMKEKGDIPEGYSVSREKKERFSLILESASTNQTSMYLCASRQGDQPQHFGDGTRLSIL.

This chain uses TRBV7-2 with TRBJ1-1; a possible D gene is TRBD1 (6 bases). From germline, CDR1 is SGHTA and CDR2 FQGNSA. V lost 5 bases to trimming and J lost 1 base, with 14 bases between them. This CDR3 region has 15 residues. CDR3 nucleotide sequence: TGTGCCAGCAGCCGCCGCGGCAGGGGGAACACTGAAGCTTTCTTT. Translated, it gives CASSRRGRGNTEAFF.

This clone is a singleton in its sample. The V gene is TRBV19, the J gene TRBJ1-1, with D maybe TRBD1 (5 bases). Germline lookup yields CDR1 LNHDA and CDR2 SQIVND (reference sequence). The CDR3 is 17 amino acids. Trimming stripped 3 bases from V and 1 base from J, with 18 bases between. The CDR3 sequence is CASSISGLLGGNTEAFF. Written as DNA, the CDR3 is TGTGCCAGTAGTATTTCGGGACTCCTGGGGGGGAACACTGAAGCTTTCTTT.

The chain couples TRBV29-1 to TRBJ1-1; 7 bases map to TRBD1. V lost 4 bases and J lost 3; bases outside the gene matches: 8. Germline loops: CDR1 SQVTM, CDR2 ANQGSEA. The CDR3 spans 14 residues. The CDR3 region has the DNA TGCAGCGTTGGCCGGACAGGACTATACACTGAAGCTTTCTTT. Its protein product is CSVGRTGLYTEAFF. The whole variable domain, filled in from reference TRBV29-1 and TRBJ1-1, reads SAVISQKPSRDICQRGTSLTIQCQVDSQVTMMFWYRQQPGQSLTLIATANQGSEATYESGFVIDKFPISRPNLTFSTLTVSNMSPEDSSIYLCSVGRTGLYTEAFFGQGTRLTVV.

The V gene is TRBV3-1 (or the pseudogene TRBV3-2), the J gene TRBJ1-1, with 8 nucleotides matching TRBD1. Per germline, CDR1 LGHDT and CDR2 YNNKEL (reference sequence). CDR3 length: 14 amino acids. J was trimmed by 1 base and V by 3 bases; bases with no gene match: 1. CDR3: CASSQDRANTEAFF. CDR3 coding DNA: TGTGCCAGCAGCCAGGACAGGGCGAACACTGAAGCTTTCTTT.

DNA of the CDR3: TGTGCTAGTGGTTTGGTACTTGACAGGGGCACTGAAGCTTTCTTT. Protein product: CASGLVLDRGTEAFF. The chain uses TRBV12-5 and TRBJ1-1, with TRBD1 matching 8 bases. With V trimmed by 0 bases and J by 4 bases, 4 bases remained unmatched. The CDR3 is 15 residues long. Germline V gene data show CDR1 as LGHNT and CDR2 as FRNRAP.

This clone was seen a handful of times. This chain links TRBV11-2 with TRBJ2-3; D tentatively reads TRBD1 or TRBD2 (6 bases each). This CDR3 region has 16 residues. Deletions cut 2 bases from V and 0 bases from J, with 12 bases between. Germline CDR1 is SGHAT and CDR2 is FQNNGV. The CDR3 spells CASSLWGAASTDTQYF. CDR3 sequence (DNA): TGTGCCAGCAGCTTATGGGGGGCGGCTAGCACAGATACGCAGTATTTT.

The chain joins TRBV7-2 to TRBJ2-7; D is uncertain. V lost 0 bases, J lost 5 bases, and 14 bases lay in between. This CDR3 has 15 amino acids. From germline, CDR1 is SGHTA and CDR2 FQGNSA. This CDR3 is CASSLASRLGNEQYF. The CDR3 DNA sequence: TGTGCCAGCAGCTTAGCGTCTCGTCTTGGGAACGAGCAGTACTTC.

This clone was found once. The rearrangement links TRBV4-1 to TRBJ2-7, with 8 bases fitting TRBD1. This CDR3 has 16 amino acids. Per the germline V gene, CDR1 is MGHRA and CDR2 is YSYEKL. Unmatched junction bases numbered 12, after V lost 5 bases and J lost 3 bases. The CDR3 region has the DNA TGCGCCAGCAGCACAGGACAGGGCGGTCTTATCTACGAGCAGTACTTC. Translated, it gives CASSTGQGGLIYEQYF.

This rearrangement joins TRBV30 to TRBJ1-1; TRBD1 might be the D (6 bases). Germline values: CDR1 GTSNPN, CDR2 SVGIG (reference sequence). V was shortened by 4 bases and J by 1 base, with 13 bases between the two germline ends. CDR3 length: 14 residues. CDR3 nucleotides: TGTGCCTGGATTTTCAGGGGCGGGAACACTGAAGCTTTCTTT. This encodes CAWIFRGGNTEAFF.

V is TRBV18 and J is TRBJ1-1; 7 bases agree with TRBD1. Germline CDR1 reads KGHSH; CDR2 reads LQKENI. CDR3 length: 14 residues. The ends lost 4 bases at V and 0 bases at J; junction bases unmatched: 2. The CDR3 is CASSRDSLNTEAFF. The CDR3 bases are TGTGCCAGCTCACGGGACAGTCTGAACACTGAAGCTTTCTTT.

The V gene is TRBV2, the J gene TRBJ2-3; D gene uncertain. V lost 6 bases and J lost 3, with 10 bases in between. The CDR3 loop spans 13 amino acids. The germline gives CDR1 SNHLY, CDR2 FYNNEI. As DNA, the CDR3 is TGTGCCAGCAGCGTCAAAGGAACAGATACGCAGTATTTT. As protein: CASSVKGTDTQYF.

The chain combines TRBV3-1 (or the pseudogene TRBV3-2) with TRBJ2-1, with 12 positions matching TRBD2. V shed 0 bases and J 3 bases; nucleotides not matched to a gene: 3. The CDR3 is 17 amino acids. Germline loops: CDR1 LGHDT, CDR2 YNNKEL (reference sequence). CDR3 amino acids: CASSQDLAGGLYNEQFF. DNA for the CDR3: TGTGCCAGCAGCCAAGATCTAGCGGGAGGGCTCTACAATGAGCAGTTCTTC.

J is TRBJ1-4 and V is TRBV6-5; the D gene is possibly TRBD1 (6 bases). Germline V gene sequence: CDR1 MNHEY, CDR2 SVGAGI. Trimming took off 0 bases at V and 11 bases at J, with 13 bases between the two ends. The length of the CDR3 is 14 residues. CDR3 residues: CASSYSTAGEKLFF. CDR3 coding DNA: TGTGCCAGCAGTTACTCGACGGCAGGGGAGAAACTGTTTTTT.

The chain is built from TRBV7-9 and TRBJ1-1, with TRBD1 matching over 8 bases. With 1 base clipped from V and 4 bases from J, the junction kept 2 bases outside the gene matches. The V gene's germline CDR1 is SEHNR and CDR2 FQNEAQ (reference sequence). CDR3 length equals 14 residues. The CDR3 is CASSLEQGVTEAFF. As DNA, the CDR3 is TGTGCCAGCAGCTTAGAACAGGGGGTCACTGAAGCTTTCTTT. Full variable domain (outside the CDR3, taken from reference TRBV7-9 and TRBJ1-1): DTGVSQNPRHKITKRGQNVTFRCDPISEHNRLYWYRQTLGQGPEFLTYFQNEAQLEKSRLLSDRFSAERPKGSFSTLEIQRTEQGDSAMYLCASSLEQGVTEAFFGQGTRLTVV.

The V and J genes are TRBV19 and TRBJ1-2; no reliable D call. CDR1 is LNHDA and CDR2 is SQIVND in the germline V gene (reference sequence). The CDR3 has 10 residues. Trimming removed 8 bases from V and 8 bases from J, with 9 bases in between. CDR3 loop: CASGRGGYTF. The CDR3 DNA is TGTGCCAGTGGGCGTGGAGGCTACACCTTC.

CDR3 sequence reads: CASSSPPGQGWFGQYF. The CDR3 DNA reads as TGTGCCAGCAGTTCCCCTCCGGGACAGGGGTGGTTTGGGCAGTACTTC. This chain links TRBV6-5 with TRBJ2-7; 10 positions agree with TRBD1. This CDR3 comprises 16 residues. V dropped 4 bases and J dropped 9; count of bases not matched to a gene: 15. Germline lookup yields CDR1 MNHEY and CDR2 SVGAGI.

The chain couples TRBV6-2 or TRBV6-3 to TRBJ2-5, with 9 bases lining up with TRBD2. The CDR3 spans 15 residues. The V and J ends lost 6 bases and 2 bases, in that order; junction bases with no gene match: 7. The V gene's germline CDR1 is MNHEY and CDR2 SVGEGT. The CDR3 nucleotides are TGTGCCAGCAGCCGGGGACTAGCTGCACAAGAGACCCAGTACTTC. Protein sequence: CASSRGLAAQETQYF.